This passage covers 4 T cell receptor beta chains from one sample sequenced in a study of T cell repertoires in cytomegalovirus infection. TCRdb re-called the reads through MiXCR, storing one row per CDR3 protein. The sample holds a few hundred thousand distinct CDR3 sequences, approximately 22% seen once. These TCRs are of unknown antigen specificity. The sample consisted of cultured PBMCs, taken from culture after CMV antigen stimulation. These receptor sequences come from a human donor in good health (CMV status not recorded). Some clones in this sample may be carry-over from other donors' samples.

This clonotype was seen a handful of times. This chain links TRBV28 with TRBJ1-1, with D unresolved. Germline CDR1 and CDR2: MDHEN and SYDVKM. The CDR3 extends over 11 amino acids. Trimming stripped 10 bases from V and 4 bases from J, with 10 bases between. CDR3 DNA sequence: TGTGCCACCCTCGTCGGCACTGAAGCTTTCTTT. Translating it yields CATLVGTEAFF. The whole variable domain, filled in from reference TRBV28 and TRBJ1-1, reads DVKVTQSSRYLVKRTGEKVFLECVQDMDHENMFWYRQDPGLGLRLIYFSYDVKMKEKGDIPEGYSVSREKKERFSLILESASTNQTSMYLCATLVGTEAFFGQGTRLTVV.

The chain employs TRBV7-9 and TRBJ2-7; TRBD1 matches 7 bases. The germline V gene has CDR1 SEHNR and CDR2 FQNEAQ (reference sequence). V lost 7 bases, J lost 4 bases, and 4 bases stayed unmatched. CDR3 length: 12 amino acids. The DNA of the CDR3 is TGTGCCAGCAAAGGGGGCGGGTACGAGCAGTACTTC. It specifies CASKGGGYEQYF.

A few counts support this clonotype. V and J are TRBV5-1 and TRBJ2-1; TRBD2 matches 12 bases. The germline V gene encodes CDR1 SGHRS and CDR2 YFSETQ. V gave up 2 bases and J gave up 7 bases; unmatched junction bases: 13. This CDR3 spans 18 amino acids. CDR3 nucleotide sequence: TGCGCCAGCAGCTTTCCGGAGTGGTCTAGCGGGAGGGCTAATGAGCAGTTCTTC. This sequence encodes CASSFPEWSSGRANEQFF.

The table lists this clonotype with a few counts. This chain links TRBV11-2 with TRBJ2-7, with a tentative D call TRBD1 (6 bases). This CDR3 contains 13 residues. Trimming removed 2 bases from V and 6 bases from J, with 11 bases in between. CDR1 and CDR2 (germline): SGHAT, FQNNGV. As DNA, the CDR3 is TGTGCCAGCAGCTTAAACCGGGACATCGAGCAGTACGTC. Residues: CASSLNRDIEQYV.